This T cell receptor beta chain is from a study of cytomegalovirus exposure and HLA in healthy donors. Study observations and caveats: Fewer N-insertions (relative to the roughly 730-donor mean) were reportedly seen in an Asian-associated ancestry cluster in a later analysis.

Remarks on this clone: As yet, its antigen is unknown.

In the PCR, 60 Vbeta and 13 Jbeta primers were used. The table came from immunoSEQ multiplex PCR; TCRdb's copy has only in-frame clones and leaves some out. The repertoire holds 150,000 to 200,000 clones, with roughly two thirds as singletons. The J segment lost 2 bases and the V segment lost 10 bases, leaving 7 bases of the junction unmatched. CDR3 length: 14 residues. Germline V gives CDR1 ENHRY, CDR2 SYGVKD. Regarding donors, all were healthy bone marrow donors. The rearrangement joins TRBV10-3 to TRBJ2-7, with TRBD2 identical over 11 bases. This receptor was obtained from a woman aged 18-29 years in good health and CMV-seropositive. What was sequenced was PBMCs. CDR3 sequence: CATTSSGGTYEQYF. CDR3 DNA: TGTGCCACCACCTCTAGCGGGGGGACCTACGAGCAGTACTTC.